This T cell receptor (beta chain) was recorded in a study of shared clonotypes between healthy human individuals. Germline loops: CDR1 SGHDT, CDR2 YYEEEE. V was shortened by 0 bases and J by 0 bases, with 17 bases between the two germline ends. The CDR3 runs 18 residues. TCRdb keeps only in-frame clones here, not all; method: immunoSEQ multiplex PCR. This sample has approximately 1,500,000 clones; roughly 96% occur once, and the top ten carry more than 0.9%. Sequenced material: naive CD4+ T cells sorted from blood. Subset specified: CD45RA+ positively selected. The gene calls are TRBV5-6 and TRBJ2-3, with a possible D match to TRBD2 (5 bases). This clonotype was sampled from a man aged 25-40 years in good health. CDR3 residues: CASSLARYSGTSTDTQYF. The CDR3 bases are TGTGCCAGCAGCTTGGCCAGGTACAGCGGTACTAGCACAGATACGCAGTATTTT.